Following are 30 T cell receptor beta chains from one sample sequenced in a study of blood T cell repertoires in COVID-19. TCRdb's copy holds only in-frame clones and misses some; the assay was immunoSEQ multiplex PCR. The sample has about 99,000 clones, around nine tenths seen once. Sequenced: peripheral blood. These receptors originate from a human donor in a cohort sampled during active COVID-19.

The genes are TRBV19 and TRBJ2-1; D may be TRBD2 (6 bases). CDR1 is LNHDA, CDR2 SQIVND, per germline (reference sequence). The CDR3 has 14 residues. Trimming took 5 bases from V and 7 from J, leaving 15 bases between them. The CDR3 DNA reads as TGTGCCAGTAGTTATGGGGGGTTTCAGAATGAGCAGTTCTTC. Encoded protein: CASSYGGFQNEQFF.

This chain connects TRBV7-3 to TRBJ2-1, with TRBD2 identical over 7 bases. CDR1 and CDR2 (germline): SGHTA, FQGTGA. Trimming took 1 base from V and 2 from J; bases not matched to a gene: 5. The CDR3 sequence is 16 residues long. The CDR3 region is CASSLKPRGAYNEQFF. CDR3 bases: TGTGCCAGCAGCTTAAAGCCCCGGGGGGCCTACAATGAGCAGTTCTTC.

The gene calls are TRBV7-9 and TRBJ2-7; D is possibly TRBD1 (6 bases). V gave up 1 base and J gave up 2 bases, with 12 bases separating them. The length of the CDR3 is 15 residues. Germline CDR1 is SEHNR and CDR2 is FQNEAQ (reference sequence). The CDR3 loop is CASSLEQGSPYEQYF. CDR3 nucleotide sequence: TGTGCCAGCAGCTTAGAACAGGGTAGCCCCTACGAGCAGTACTTC. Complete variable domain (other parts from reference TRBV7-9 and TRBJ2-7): DTGVSQNPRHKITKRGQNVTFRCDPISEHNRLYWYRQTLGQGPEFLTYFQNEAQLEKSRLLSDRFSAERPKGSFSTLEIQRTEQGDSAMYLCASSLEQGSPYEQYFGPGTRLTVT.

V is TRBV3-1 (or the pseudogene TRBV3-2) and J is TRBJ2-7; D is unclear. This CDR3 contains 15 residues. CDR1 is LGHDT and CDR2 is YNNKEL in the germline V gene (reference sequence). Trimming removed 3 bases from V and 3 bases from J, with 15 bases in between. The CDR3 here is CASSHWRDALYEQYF. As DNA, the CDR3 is TGTGCCAGCAGCCATTGGAGAGACGCCCTCTACGAGCAGTACTTC.

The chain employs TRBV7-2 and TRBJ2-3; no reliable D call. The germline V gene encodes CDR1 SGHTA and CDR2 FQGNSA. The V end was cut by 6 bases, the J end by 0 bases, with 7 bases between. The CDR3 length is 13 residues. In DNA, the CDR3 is TGTGCCAGCAGGAGTCCTAGCACAGATACGCAGTATTTT. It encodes CASRSPSTDTQYF.

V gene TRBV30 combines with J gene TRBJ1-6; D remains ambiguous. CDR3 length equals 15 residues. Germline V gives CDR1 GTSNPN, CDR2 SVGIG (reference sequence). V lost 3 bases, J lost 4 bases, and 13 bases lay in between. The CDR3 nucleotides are TGTGCCTGGAGCACCCCCTTAGCATATAATTCACCCCTCCACTTT. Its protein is CAWSTPLAYNSPLHF. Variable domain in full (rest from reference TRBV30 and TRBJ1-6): SQTIHQWPATLVQPVGSPLSLECTVEGTSNPNLYWYRQAAGRGLQLLFYSVGIGQISSEVPQNLSASRPQDRQFILSSKKLLLSDSGFYLCAWSTPLAYNSPLHFGNGTRLTVT.

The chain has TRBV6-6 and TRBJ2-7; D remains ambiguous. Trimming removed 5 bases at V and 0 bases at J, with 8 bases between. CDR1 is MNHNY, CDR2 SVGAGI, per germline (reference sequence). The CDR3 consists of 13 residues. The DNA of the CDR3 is TGTGCCAGCAGTCCCGTCAGCTCCTACGAGCAGTACTTC. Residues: CASSPVSSYEQYF.

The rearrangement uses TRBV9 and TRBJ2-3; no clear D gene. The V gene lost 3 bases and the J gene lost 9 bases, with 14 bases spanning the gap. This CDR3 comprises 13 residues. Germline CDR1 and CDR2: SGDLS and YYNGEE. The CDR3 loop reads CASSGHQGGTQYF. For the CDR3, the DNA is TGTGCCAGCAGCGGCCACCAAGGCGGCACGCAGTATTTT.

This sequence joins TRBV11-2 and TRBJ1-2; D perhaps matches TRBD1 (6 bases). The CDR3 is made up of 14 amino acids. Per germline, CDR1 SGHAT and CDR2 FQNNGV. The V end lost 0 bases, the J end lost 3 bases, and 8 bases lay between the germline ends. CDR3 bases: TGTGCCAGCAGCTTAGAGGGGGCATACTATGGCTACACCTTC. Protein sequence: CASSLEGAYYGYTF.

CDR3 bases: TGCAGCGTTGAAGAGCCTAGACCCCCCTACGAGCAGTACTTC. This encodes CSVEEPRPPYEQYF. The V gene is TRBV29-1, the J gene TRBJ2-7; D gene unclear. CDR1 is SQVTM, CDR2 ANQGSEA, per germline. CDR3 length: 14 amino acids. The ends were cut back, 0 bases at V and 2 bases at J, with 11 bases in the middle.

The DNA of the CDR3 is TGTGCCAGCTCACCTGGACAGGTTTCCTCTGGGGCCAACGTCCTGACTTTC. Residues: CASSPGQVSSGANVLTF. The J gene is TRBJ2-6, the V gene TRBV18, with 7 bases lining up with TRBD1. The germline CDR1 and CDR2 sequences are KGHSH and LQKENI. V lost 3 bases and J lost 0; bases outside the gene matches: 5. This CDR3 has 17 amino acids.

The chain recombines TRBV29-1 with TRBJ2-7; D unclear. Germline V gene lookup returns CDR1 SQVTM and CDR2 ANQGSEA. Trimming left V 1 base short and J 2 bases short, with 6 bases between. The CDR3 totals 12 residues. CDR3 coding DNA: TGCAGCGTTGAAGGGGCGCCCTACGAGCAGTACTTC. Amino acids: CSVEGAPYEQYF.

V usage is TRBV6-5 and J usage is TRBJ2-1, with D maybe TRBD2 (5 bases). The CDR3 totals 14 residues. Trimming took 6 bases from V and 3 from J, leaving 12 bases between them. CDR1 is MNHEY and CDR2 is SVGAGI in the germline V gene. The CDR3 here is CASRGYGDYNEQFF. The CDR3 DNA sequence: TGTGCCAGCAGGGGTTACGGGGACTACAATGAGCAGTTCTTC.

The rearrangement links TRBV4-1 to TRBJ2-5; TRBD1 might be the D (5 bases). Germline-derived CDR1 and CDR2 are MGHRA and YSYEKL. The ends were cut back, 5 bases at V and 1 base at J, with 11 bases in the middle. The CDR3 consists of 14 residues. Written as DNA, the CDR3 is TGCGCCAGCAGCGGGCTGGGGCTCCAAGAGACCCAGTACTTC. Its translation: CASSGLGLQETQYF.

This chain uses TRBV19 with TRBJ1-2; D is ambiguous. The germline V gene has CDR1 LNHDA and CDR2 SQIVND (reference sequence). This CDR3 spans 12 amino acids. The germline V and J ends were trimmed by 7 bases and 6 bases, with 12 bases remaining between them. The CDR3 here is CASTSKQDGYTF. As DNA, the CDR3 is TGTGCCAGTACCTCGAAGCAGGATGGCTACACCTTC.

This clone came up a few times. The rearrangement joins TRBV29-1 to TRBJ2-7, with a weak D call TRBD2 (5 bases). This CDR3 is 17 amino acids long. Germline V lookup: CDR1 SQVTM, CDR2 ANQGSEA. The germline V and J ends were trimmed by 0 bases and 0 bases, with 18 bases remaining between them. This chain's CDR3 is CSVEDPFSAGGSYEQYF. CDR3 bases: TGCAGCGTTGAAGATCCGTTTTCGGCGGGTGGCTCCTACGAGCAGTACTTC.

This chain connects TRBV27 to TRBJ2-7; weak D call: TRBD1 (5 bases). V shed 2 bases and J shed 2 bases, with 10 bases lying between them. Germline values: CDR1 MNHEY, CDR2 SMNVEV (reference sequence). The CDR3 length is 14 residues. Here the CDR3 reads CASSLGHLTYEQYF. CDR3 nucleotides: TGTGCCAGCAGTTTAGGACATTTAACCTACGAGCAGTACTTC.

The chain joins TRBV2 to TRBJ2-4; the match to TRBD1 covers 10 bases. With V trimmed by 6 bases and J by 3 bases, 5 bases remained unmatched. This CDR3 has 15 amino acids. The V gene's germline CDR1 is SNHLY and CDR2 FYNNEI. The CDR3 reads CASSADRGLKNIQYF. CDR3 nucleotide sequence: TGTGCCAGCAGCGCCGACAGGGGGCTCAAAAACATTCAGTACTTC.

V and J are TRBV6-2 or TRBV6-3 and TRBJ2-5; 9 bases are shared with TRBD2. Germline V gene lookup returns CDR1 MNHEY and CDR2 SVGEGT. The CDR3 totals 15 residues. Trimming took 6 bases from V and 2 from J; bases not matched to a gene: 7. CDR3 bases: TGTGCCAGCAGCCTACTAGCGGGTGAACAAGAGACCCAGTACTTC. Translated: CASSLLAGEQETQYF.

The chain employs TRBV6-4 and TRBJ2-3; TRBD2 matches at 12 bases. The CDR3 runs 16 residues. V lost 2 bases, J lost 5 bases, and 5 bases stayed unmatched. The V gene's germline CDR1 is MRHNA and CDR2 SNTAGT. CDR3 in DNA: TGTGCCAGCAGTGACACCCCGACTAGCGGGAGAGATACGCAGTATTTT. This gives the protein CASSDTPTSGRDTQYF.

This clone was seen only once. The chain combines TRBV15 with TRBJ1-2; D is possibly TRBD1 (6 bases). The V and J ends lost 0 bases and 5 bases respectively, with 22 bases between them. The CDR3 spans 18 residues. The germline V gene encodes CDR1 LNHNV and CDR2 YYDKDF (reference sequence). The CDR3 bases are TGTGCCACCAGCAGAGATAGGTCACTGGGACAAATTTCATATGGCTACACCTTC. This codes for CATSRDRSLGQISYGYTF.

The CDR3 reads CASSYRGQGYEQYF. The CDR3 DNA reads as TGTGCCAGCAGTTATCGGGGACAGGGCTACGAGCAGTACTTC. The chain is built from TRBV6-6 and TRBJ2-7, with 9 bases aligning to TRBD1. V lost 3 bases and J lost 3; bases outside the gene matches: 3. The CDR3 loop spans 14 amino acids. The germline V gene has CDR1 MNHNY and CDR2 SVGAGI (reference sequence).

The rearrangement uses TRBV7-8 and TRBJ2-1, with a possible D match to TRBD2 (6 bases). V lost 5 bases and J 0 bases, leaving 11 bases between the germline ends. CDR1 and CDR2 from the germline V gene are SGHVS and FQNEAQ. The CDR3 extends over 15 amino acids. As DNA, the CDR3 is TGTGCCAGCAGCCGGGGACTGACCTCCTACAATGAGCAGTTCTTC. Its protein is CASSRGLTSYNEQFF.

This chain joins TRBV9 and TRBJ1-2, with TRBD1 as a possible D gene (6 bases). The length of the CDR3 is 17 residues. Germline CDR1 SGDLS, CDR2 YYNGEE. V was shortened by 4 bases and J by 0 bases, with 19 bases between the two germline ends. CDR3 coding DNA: TGTGCCAGCAGCCCCAGAGGGGGGGTAGGAGCTAACTATGGCTACACCTTC. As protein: CASSPRGGVGANYGYTF.

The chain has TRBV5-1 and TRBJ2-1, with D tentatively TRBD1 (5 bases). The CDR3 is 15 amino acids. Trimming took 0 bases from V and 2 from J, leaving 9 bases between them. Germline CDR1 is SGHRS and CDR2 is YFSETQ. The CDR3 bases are TGCGCCAGCAGCTTGGCCATGGGGCCCTACAATGAGCAGTTCTTC. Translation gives CASSLAMGPYNEQFF. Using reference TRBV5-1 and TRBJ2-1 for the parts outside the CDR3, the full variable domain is KAGVTQTPRYLIKTRGQQVTLSCSPISGHRSVSWYQQTPGQGLQFLFEYFSETQRNKGNFPGRFSGRQFSNSRSEMNVSTLELGDSALYLCASSLAMGPYNEQFFGPGTRLTVL.

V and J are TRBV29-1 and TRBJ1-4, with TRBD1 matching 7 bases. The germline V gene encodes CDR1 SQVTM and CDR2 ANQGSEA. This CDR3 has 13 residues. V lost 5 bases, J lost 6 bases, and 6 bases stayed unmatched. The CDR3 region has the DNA TGCAGCGTTCCAGGGCAGGGGGATGAAAAACTGTTTTTT. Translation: CSVPGQGDEKLFF.

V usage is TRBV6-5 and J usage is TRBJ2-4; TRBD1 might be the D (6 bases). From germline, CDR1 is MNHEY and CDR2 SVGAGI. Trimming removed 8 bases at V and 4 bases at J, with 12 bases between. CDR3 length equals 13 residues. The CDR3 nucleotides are TGTGCCAGCCAGGACAGCGATAAAAACATTCAGTACTTC. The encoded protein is CASQDSDKNIQYF.

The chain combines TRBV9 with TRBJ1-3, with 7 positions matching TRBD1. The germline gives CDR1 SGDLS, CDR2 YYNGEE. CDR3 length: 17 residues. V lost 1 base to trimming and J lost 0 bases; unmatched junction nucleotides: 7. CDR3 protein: CASSVTPGQASGNTIYF. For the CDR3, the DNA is TGTGCCAGCAGCGTAACCCCCGGACAGGCCTCTGGAAACACCATATATTTT.

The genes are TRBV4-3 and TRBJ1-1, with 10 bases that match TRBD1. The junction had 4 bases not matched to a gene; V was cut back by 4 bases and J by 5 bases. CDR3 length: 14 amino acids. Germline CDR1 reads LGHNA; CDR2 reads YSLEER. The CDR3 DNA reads TGCGCCAGCAGCCCGGGACAGGGGAGGACTGAAGCTTTCTTT. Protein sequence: CASSPGQGRTEAFF.

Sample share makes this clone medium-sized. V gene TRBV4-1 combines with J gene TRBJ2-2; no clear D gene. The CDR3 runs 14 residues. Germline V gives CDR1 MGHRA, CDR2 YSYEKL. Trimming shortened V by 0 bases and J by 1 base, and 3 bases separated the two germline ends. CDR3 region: CASSQDGNTGELFF. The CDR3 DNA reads TGCGCCAGCAGCCAAGACGGGAACACCGGGGAGCTGTTTTTT.